Following are 32 T cell receptor beta chains from one sample sequenced in a study of T cell changes during pregnancy in multiple sclerosis. Using immunoSEQ multiplex PCR, the repertoire was profiled, and TCRdb retains in-frame clones only, with some absent. This sample has about 40,000 clones, with about 88% found just once. Specimen: CD4+ T cells from peripheral blood mononuclear cells, collected in the first trimester of pregnancy. The receptors were gathered from a female donor with multiple sclerosis, enrolled in a pregnancy study.

This clone was detected only once. V usage is TRBV7-6 and J usage is TRBJ1-5; D is ambiguous. Between the trimmed V and J ends, which lost 6 bases and 0 bases, there was a span of 6 bases. CDR1 and CDR2 from the germline V gene are SGHVS and FNYEAQ. There are 13 residues in the CDR3. CDR3 amino acids: CASSPSSNQPQHF. The CDR3 DNA follows: TGTGCCAGCAGTCCTAGTAGCAATCAGCCCCAGCATTTT. Filled out from reference TRBV7-6 and TRBJ1-5, the complete variable domain reads GAGVSQSPRYKVTKRGQDVALRCDPISGHVSLYWYRQALGQGPEFLTYFNYEAQQDKSGLPNDRFSAERPEGSISTLTIQRTEQRDSAMYRCASSPSSNQPQHFGDGTRLSIL.

The chain has TRBV18 and TRBJ2-7; weak D call: TRBD1 (5 bases). Trimming cost V 2 bases and J 5 bases, with 10 bases left between them. Per germline, CDR1 KGHSH and CDR2 LQKENI. This CDR3 has 13 amino acids. The CDR3 DNA reads as TGTGCCAGCTCACCAAGACAGTCCGACGAGCAGTACTTC. It codes for CASSPRQSDEQYF. The entire variable domain, with the rest obtained from reference TRBV18 and TRBJ2-7, is as follows: NAGVMQNPRHLVRRRGQEARLRCSPMKGHSHVYWYRQLPEEGLKFMVYLQKENIIDESGMPKERFSAEFPKEGPSILRIQQVVRGDSAAYFCASSPRQSDEQYFGPGTRLTVT.

The V call is TRBV4-1, the J call TRBJ1-1; possibly TRBD1 for D (6 bases). The CDR3 is 14 amino acids. Germline lookup yields CDR1 MGHRA and CDR2 YSYEKL. Between the trimmed V and J ends, which lost 4 bases and 1 base, there was a span of 10 bases. The CDR3 DNA follows: TGCGCCAGCAGCCTCCTACAGGGGAACACTGAAGCTTTCTTT. It codes for CASSLLQGNTEAFF.

The chain joins TRBV18 to TRBJ1-2; 12 bases match TRBD1. The germline CDR1 and CDR2 sequences are KGHSH and LQKENI. The CDR3 contains 14 residues. With 5 bases clipped from V and 6 bases from J, the junction kept 4 bases outside the gene matches. The CDR3 reads CASSTGTGGDGYTF. In DNA form, the CDR3 reads TGTGCCAGCTCAACCGGGACAGGGGGCGATGGCTACACCTTC.

This chain connects TRBV5-4 to TRBJ2-7; 9 nucleotides match TRBD1. Losses at the gene ends were 6 bases for V and 5 bases for J; bases not matched to a gene: 15. Germline loops: CDR1 SGHNT, CDR2 YYREEE (reference sequence). The CDR3 is made up of 16 amino acids. CDR3 sequence (DNA): TGTGCCAGCACCCACTCGCCGGGACAGGGATTTAACGAGCAGTACTTC. Protein: CASTHSPGQGFNEQYF.

V gene TRBV2 combines with J gene TRBJ1-2, with D possibly TRBD1 on 6 matching bases. V shed 2 bases and J shed 4 bases, with 23 bases lying between them. Germline assignment: CDR1 SNHLY and CDR2 FYNNEI. There are 18 residues in the CDR3. The CDR3: CASSERGLWTLERYGYTF. The DNA of the CDR3 is TGTGCCAGCAGTGAAAGGGGGTTGTGGACTCTGGAGCGCTATGGCTACACCTTC.

Only one count was recorded for this clone. CDR3 nucleotide sequence: TGTGCCAGCAGCTTGACAGAGGCCCTACGGGAGCAGTACTTC. This gives the protein CASSLTEALREQYF. J is TRBJ2-7 and V is TRBV7-9; tentatively, D is TRBD1 (5 bases). Germline-derived CDR1 and CDR2 are SEHNR and FQNEAQ (reference sequence). The ends were cut back, 3 bases at V and 7 bases at J, with 16 bases in the middle. CDR3 length equals 14 residues.

V gene TRBV27 combines with J gene TRBJ1-1; tentative D call: TRBD1 (5 bases). With 7 bases removed from V and 1 base from J, the gap between germline ends came to 16 bases. This CDR3 is built from 15 residues. Germline V lookup: CDR1 MNHEY, CDR2 SMNVEV (reference sequence). As DNA, the CDR3 is TGTGCCAGCACCTTCTCGCTGGGGGGGAACACTGAAGCTTTCTTT. Its translation: CASTFSLGGNTEAFF.

The J gene is TRBJ2-7, the V gene TRBV6-6; 11 nucleotides line up with TRBD2. This CDR3 region has 15 residues. V gave up 6 bases and J gave up 0 bases; unmatched junction bases: 4. Per the germline V gene, CDR1 is MNHNY and CDR2 is SVGAGI (reference sequence). CDR3 in amino acids: CASSGTSGGSYEQYF. CDR3 in DNA: TGTGCCAGCAGCGGAACTAGCGGGGGCTCCTACGAGCAGTACTTC.

The chain has TRBV10-2 and TRBJ1-2; TRBD1 agrees at 9 bases. Germline V gene lookup returns CDR1 WSHSY and CDR2 SAAADI. J was trimmed by 3 bases and V by 6 bases; bases with no gene match: 5. There are 14 residues in the CDR3. The CDR3 protein is CASRLGQGYYGYTF. CDR3 sequence (DNA): TGCGCCAGCAGGCTGGGACAGGGCTACTATGGCTACACCTTC.

This clone is medium-sized by share. This chain joins TRBV7-3 and TRBJ1-1; the D is unclear. The CDR3 has 13 amino acids. CDR1 is SGHTA, CDR2 FQGTGA, per germline. The V end lost 6 bases, the J end lost 0 bases, and 8 bases lay between the germline ends. CDR3 sequence: CASSFTVNTEAFF. CDR3 coding DNA: TGTGCCAGCAGTTTCACGGTGAACACTGAAGCTTTCTTT.

This rearrangement joins TRBV9 to TRBJ2-2, with 7 bases lining up with TRBD2. V was clipped by 2 bases and J by 5 bases; unmatched bases: 6. The CDR3 runs to 15 residues. Germline V gives CDR1 SGDLS, CDR2 YYNGEE. CDR3 in amino acids: CASSVFSGATGELFF. The CDR3 DNA reads TGTGCCAGCAGCGTTTTCAGCGGGGCGACCGGGGAGCTGTTTTTT.

This chain links TRBV18 with TRBJ1-2, with 7 bases lining up with TRBD1. The CDR3 has 14 residues. V shed 0 bases, J shed 8 bases, and the junction held 6 bases outside the gene matches. Germline-derived CDR1 and CDR2 are KGHSH and LQKENI. The CDR3 sequence is CASSPPQGVGGYTF. DNA for the CDR3: TGTGCCAGCTCACCACCTCAGGGGGTAGGAGGCTACACCTTC. Looking up the rest from reference TRBV18 and TRBJ1-2 gives the full variable domain: NAGVMQNPRHLVRRRGQEARLRCSPMKGHSHVYWYRQLPEEGLKFMVYLQKENIIDESGMPKERFSAEFPKEGPSILRIQQVVRGDSAAYFCASSPPQGVGGYTFGSGTRLTVV.

The J gene is TRBJ2-1, the V gene TRBV6-1; a weak D match, TRBD1 (6 bases). The length of the CDR3 is 14 residues. Germline V gene data show CDR1 as MNHNS and CDR2 as SASEGT. Trimming cost V 10 bases and J 1 base, with 14 bases left between them. DNA for the CDR3: TGTGCCACCCTCAGGGGAAGATCCTACAATGAGCAGTTCTTC. Translation: CATLRGRSYNEQFF.

The CDR3 is CAWRSREGDSYEQYF. CDR3 DNA sequence: TGTGCCTGGAGGTCCCGAGAGGGAGACTCCTACGAGCAGTACTTC. This chain joins TRBV30 and TRBJ2-7, with D maybe TRBD2 (5 bases). V gave up 3 bases and J gave up 0 bases, with 15 bases separating them. Germline CDR1 is GTSNPN and CDR2 is SVGIG (reference sequence). There are 15 residues in the CDR3. The full variable domain, with the rest looked up from reference TRBV30 and TRBJ2-7, is SQTIHQWPATLVQPVGSPLSLECTVEGTSNPNLYWYRQAAGRGLQLLFYSVGIGQISSEVPQNLSASRPQDRQFILSSKKLLLSDSGFYLCAWRSREGDSYEQYFGPGTRLTVT.

The gene calls are TRBV9 and TRBJ2-7, with 10 bases fitting TRBD1. Germline-derived CDR1 and CDR2 are SGDLS and YYNGEE. After removal of 4 bases from V and 1 base from J, the junction contained 5 bases not matched to a gene. There are 15 residues in the CDR3. This CDR3 reads CASSRGQGVSYEQYF. CDR3 DNA: TGTGCCAGCAGCCGTGGACAGGGGGTTTCCTACGAGCAGTACTTC.

J is TRBJ2-1 and V is TRBV18; the D is unclear. Trimming took 0 bases from V and 4 from J, leaving 10 bases between them. The germline V gene has CDR1 KGHSH and CDR2 LQKENI. This CDR3 is built from 15 residues. Written as DNA, the CDR3 is TGTGCCAGCTCACCACCCCCAGGTGCGTACAATGAGCAGTTCTTC. This codes for CASSPPPGAYNEQFF.

The rearrangement uses TRBV2 and TRBJ2-1, with D possibly TRBD1 on 6 matching bases. CDR1 and CDR2 from the germline V gene are SNHLY and FYNNEI. CDR3 length equals 15 residues. Trimming left V 8 bases short and J 8 bases short, with 22 bases between. The CDR3 region has the DNA TGTGCCAGCGGACGGGACGGCGTCCCAGGGGATGAGCAGTTCTTC. This sequence encodes CASGRDGVPGDEQFF.

The rearrangement joins TRBV7-2 to TRBJ1-2; 8 bases align to TRBD1. The V gene's germline CDR1 is SGHTA and CDR2 FQGNSA. The CDR3 has 17 amino acids. The J segment lost 6 bases and the V segment lost 6 bases, leaving 18 bases of the junction unmatched. CDR3 protein: CASSETGTGATGHGYTF. In DNA form, the CDR3 reads TGTGCCAGCAGTGAAACCGGGACAGGCGCCACCGGTCATGGCTACACCTTC.

The chain is built from TRBV10-3 and TRBJ2-1, with D possibly TRBD2 on 5 matching bases. Trimming stripped 4 bases from V and 5 bases from J, with 9 bases between. Germline CDR1 and CDR2: ENHRY and SYGVKD. The CDR3 covers 13 residues. The CDR3 DNA reads TGTGCCATCAGTGCCGTAGCGAACAATGAGCAGTTCTTC. The encoded protein is CAISAVANNEQFF.

The genes are TRBV6-5 and TRBJ1-5, with 8 bases fitting TRBD1. V gave up 6 bases and J gave up 0 bases; unmatched junction bases: 4. The CDR3 has 15 residues. Germline V gives CDR1 MNHEY, CDR2 SVGAGI. CDR3 sequence: CASSRQGNSNQPQHF. CDR3 coding DNA: TGTGCCAGCAGCAGACAGGGGAATAGCAATCAGCCCCAGCATTTT.

This clone was counted once. The chain combines TRBV4-1 with TRBJ1-4, with a weak D call TRBD1 (5 bases). Per germline, CDR1 MGHRA and CDR2 YSYEKL. The CDR3 has 15 amino acids. Trimming pared 3 bases from V and 8 bases from J, leaving 16 bases between. CDR3 loop: CASSQGSGGEEKLFF. The CDR3 DNA reads as TGCGCCAGCAGCCAGGGGTCCGGGGGTGAGGAAAAACTGTTTTTT.

This sequence joins TRBV7-9 and TRBJ2-3; TRBD2 aligns across 8 bases. V trimming: 3 bases; J trimming: 3 bases; junction bases outside the gene matches: 2. The CDR3 is 14 amino acids. Germline V gene data show CDR1 as SEHNR and CDR2 as FQNEAQ (reference sequence). The CDR3 region is CASSFGRGTDTQYF. The CDR3 DNA follows: TGTGCCAGCAGCTTCGGGAGGGGGACAGATACGCAGTATTTT.

The J gene is TRBJ2-3, the V gene TRBV30; TRBD2 matches 8 bases. The CDR3 totals 14 residues. CDR1 GTSNPN and CDR2 SVGIG come from the germline V gene (reference sequence). After removal of 5 bases from V and 3 bases from J, the junction contained 7 bases not matched to a gene. The CDR3 DNA is TGTGCCTGGGTTTTCTCTAGCGGGACAGATACGCAGTATTTT. Protein: CAWVFSSGTDTQYF. The full variable domain, with the rest looked up from reference TRBV30 and TRBJ2-3, is SQTIHQWPATLVQPVGSPLSLECTVEGTSNPNLYWYRQAAGRGLQLLFYSVGIGQISSEVPQNLSASRPQDRQFILSSKKLLLSDSGFYLCAWVFSSGTDTQYFGPGTRLTVL.

V gene TRBV9 combines with J gene TRBJ1-1; tentative D call: TRBD1 (5 bases). CDR3 length: 17 residues. Trimming removed 0 bases from V and 1 base from J, with 16 bases in between. From germline, CDR1 is SGDLS and CDR2 YYNGEE. The CDR3 DNA sequence: TGTGCCAGCAGCGTAGGCATTTGGGGGAGGGAGAACACTGAAGCTTTCTTT. It encodes CASSVGIWGRENTEAFF.

The count of this clone is one. V gene TRBV7-8 combines with J gene TRBJ1-1; D not resolved. Germline V gives CDR1 SGHVS, CDR2 FQNEAQ. The CDR3 length is 16 residues. The V end was cut by 4 bases, the J end by 3 bases, with 18 bases between. The CDR3 sequence is CASSSSGIPVYTEAFF. Written as DNA, the CDR3 is TGTGCCAGCAGCTCGTCCGGGATCCCCGTTTACACTGAAGCTTTCTTT.

This clone was detected once. V and J are TRBV19 and TRBJ1-1, with D possibly being TRBD1 (6 bases). With 6 bases removed from V and 4 bases from J, the gap between germline ends came to 12 bases. CDR3 length: 13 amino acids. Germline-derived CDR1 and CDR2 are LNHDA and SQIVND (reference sequence). The CDR3 here is CASSPQGSTEAFF. As DNA, the CDR3 is TGTGCCAGTAGCCCACAGGGTAGCACTGAAGCTTTCTTT.

The V and J genes are TRBV5-6 and TRBJ1-1; 7 bases agree with TRBD1. The CDR3 covers 16 residues. Germline V gene sequence: CDR1 SGHDT, CDR2 YYEEEE. With 2 bases clipped from V and 2 bases from J, the junction kept 9 bases outside the gene matches. The CDR3 region has the DNA TGTGCCAGCAGCTTTCTCGGCGACAGGGATAACACTGAAGCTTTCTTT. Amino acids: CASSFLGDRDNTEAFF.

For the CDR3, the DNA is TGTGCCAGCAGTCCGGGACAGCAGTCGAACTATGGCTACACCTTC. It specifies CASSPGQQSNYGYTF. The V call is TRBV28, the J call TRBJ1-2; 7 nucleotides line up with TRBD1. The germline gives CDR1 MDHEN, CDR2 SYDVKM. The junction had 8 bases not matched to a gene; V was cut back by 5 bases and J by 2 bases. This CDR3 has 15 residues.

V usage is TRBV30 and J usage is TRBJ1-5, with D perhaps matching TRBD1 (5 bases). Trimming took 3 bases from V and 5 from J, leaving 11 bases between them. CDR3 length equals 13 residues. The germline V gene has CDR1 GTSNPN and CDR2 SVGIG (reference sequence). CDR3 in amino acids: CAWSKGVDQPQHF. The CDR3 nucleotides read TGTGCCTGGAGCAAAGGGGTGGATCAGCCCCAGCATTTT.

The genes are TRBV30 and TRBJ2-5, with a tentative D call TRBD2 (7 bases). V dropped 2 bases and J dropped 3 bases, with 16 bases sitting between them. CDR3 length equals 15 residues. Germline V gene data show CDR1 as GTSNPN and CDR2 as SVGIG (reference sequence). The CDR3 loop reads CAWSLQGLAEETQYF. As DNA, the CDR3 is TGTGCCTGGAGTCTCCAGGGGCTAGCGGAAGAGACCCAGTACTTC.

This clone appeared once. The CDR3 reads CASQPWGQINTEAFF. The CDR3 DNA is TGTGCCAGCCAACCTTGGGGACAGATAAACACTGAAGCTTTCTTT. This chain joins TRBV27 and TRBJ1-1; 7 nucleotides line up with TRBD1. This CDR3 region has 15 residues. CDR1 is MNHEY, CDR2 SMNVEV, per germline (reference sequence). V lost 8 bases and J lost 2; bases outside the gene matches: 11.